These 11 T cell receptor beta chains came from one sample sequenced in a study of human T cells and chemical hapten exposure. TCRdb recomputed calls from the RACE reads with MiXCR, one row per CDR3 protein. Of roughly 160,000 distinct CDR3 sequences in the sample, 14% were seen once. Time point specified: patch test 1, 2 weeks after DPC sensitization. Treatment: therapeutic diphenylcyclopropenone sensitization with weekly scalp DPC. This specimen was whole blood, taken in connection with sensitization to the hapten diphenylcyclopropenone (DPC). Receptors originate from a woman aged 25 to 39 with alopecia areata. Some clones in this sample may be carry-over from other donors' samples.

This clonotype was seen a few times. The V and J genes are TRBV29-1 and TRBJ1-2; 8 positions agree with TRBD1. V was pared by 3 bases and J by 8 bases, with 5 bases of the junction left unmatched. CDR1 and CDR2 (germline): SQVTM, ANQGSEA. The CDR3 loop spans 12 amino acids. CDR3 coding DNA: TGCAGCGTTGAGCGGACAGGGAACGGCTACACCTTC. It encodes CSVERTGNGYTF.

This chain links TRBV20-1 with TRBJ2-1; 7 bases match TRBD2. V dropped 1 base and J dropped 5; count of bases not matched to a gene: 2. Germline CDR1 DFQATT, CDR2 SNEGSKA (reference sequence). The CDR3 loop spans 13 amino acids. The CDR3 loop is CSARGTSNNEQFF. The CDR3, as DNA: TGCAGTGCTAGAGGGACTAGTAACAATGAGCAGTTCTTC.

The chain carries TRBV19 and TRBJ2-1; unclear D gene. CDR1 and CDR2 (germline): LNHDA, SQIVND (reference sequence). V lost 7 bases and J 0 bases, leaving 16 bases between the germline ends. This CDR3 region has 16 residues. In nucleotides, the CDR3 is TGTGCCAGTACCAATGGTGAGTCAAGCTCCTACAATGAGCAGTTCTTC. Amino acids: CASTNGESSSYNEQFF. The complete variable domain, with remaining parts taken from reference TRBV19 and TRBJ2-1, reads DGGITQSPKYLFRKEGQNVTLSCEQNLNHDAMYWYRQDPGQGLRLIYYSQIVNDFQKGDIAEGYSVSREKKESFPLTVTSAQKNPTAFYLCASTNGESSSYNEQFFGPGTRLTVL.

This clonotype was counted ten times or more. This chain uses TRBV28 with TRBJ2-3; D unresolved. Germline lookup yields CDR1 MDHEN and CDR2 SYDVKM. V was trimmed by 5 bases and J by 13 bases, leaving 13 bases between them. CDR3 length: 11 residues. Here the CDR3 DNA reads TGTGCCAGCAGTATGGGGTCCATAGAGTATTTT. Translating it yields CASSMGSIEYF.

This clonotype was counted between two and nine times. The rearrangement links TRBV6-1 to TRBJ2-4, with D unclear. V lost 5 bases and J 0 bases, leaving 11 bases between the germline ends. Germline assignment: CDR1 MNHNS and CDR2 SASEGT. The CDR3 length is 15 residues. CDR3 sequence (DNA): TGTGCCAGCAGTCCACTGACCATAGCCAAAAACATTCAGTACTTC. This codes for CASSPLTIAKNIQYF.

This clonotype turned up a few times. The DNA for the CDR3 is TGTGCCAGCAGGACGACAGGGGGTACGCAGTATTTT. This gives the protein CASRTTGGTQYF. This chain uses TRBV6-5 with TRBJ2-3; the match to TRBD1 covers 9 bases. This CDR3 has 12 amino acids. V dropped 6 bases and J dropped 8; count of bases not matched to a gene: 3. Looked up from germline, CDR1 is MNHEY and CDR2 is SVGAGI.

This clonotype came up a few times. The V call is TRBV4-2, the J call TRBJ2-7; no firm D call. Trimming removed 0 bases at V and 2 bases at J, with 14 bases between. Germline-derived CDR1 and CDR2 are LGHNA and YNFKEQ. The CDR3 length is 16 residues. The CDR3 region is CASSQEPGRLTYEQYF. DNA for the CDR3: TGTGCCAGCAGCCAAGAACCTGGCAGACTCACCTACGAGCAGTACTTC.

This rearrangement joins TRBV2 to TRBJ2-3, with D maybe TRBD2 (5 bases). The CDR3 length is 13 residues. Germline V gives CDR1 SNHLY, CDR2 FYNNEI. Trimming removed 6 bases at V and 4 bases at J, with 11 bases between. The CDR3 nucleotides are TGTGCCAGCAGGGAGGACGTGGCAGATACGCAGTATTTT. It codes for CASREDVADTQYF.

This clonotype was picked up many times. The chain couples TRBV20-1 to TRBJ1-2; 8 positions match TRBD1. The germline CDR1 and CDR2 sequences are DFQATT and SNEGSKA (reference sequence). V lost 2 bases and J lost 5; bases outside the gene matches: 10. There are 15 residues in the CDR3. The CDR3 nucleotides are TGCAGTGCTAGAACGACCGGACAGGGCACGTATGGCTACACCTTC. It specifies CSARTTGQGTYGYTF.

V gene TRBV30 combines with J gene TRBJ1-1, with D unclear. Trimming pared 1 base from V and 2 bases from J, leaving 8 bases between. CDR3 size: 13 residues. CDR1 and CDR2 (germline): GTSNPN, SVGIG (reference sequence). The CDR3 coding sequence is TGTGCCTGGAGTGATCAGGTTAACACTGAAGCTTTCTTT. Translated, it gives CAWSDQVNTEAFF.

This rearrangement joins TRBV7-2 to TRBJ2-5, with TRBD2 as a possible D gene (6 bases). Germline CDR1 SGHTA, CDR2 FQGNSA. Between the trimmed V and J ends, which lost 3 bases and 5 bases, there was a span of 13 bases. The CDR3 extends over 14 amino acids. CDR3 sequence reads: CASSFGTGVETQYF. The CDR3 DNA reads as TGTGCCAGCAGCTTCGGAACGGGAGTCGAGACCCAGTACTTC.